The T cell receptor (beta chain) described here comes from a study of cytomegalovirus exposure and HLA in healthy donors. V was shortened by 3 bases and J by 7 bases, with 15 bases between the two germline ends. The length of the CDR3 is 15 residues. Germline lookup yields CDR1 SGHVS and CDR2 FNYEAQ. This clone was observed a few times. PCR primers comprised 60 Vbeta and 13 Jbeta primers. TCRdb keeps only in-frame clones here, not all; method: immunoSEQ multiplex PCR. The table lists more than 95,000 clones, roughly 74% of them singletons, with around 3.9% in the top ten. What was sequenced was PBMCs. The chain carries TRBV7-6 and TRBJ1-4, with D uncertain. This sequence was found in a woman aged 50 to 60 in good health and CMV-seropositive. The CDR3 DNA is TGTGCCAGCAGCTTCCAAGTCGGTAACAGTGAAAAACTGTTTTTT. Translating gives CASSFQVGNSEKLFF.